A selection of T cell receptor beta chains follows, all from one sample in a study of T cell responses to AZD1222 COVID-19 vaccine. Libraries were prepared by immunoSEQ multiplex PCR; TCRdb keeps only in-frame clonotypes and omits some of them. The table lists tens of thousands of clones, roughly 87% of them singletons. Here the sequenced sample was peripheral blood, taken 28 days after the second AZD1222 dose. The receptor set was obtained from an adult who received the AZD1222 COVID-19 vaccine. Both conserved end residues are trimmed from each CDR3.

J gene	V gene	CDR3 protein
TRBJ2-2	TRBV10-3	AISEAGETGELF
TRBJ1-1	TRBV30	AWGQARTEAF
TRBJ2-5	TRBV5-8	ASIKGETQY
TRBJ2-7	TRBV7-9	ASSLGGLAFGGEQY
TRBJ1-4	TRBV19	ASRRDRGVDEKLF
TRBJ1-1	TRBV5-4	ASSLGQGSTEAF
TRBJ2-1	TRBV5-4	ASSRTGTSGLRGYNEQF
TRBJ1-4	TRBV3-1/TRBV3-2	ASTKRDRGLTNEKLF
TRBJ1-6	TRBV7-8	ASSARQGASNSPLH
TRBJ2-3	TRBV11-3	ASSPAGAVQRPNTQY
TRBJ1-5	TRBV30	ALGAVTSNQPQH
TRBJ1-1	TRBV9	ASSPGTGLNTEAF
TRBJ1-2	TRBV14	ASSPIQYGYT
TRBJ2-1	TRBV19	ASSWAAVRGYNEQF
TRBJ2-3	TRBV7-9	ASSLFQGRD
TRBJ2-7	TRBV3-1/TRBV3-2	ASSLSTGTQYEQY
TRBJ2-5	TRBV30	AWSVPGTSAQETQY
TRBJ2-3	TRBV12-3/TRBV12-4	ATRGGTDTQY
TRBJ2-2	TRBV29-1	SAGGQGVGPGELF
TRBJ2-7	TRBV9	ASSATGNSYEQY
TRBJ1-2	TRBV7-9	ASSLVGLGNGYT
TRBJ2-7	TRBV12-3/TRBV12-4	ASSPTGDEQY
TRBJ2-3	TRBV28	ASRGPSTDTQY
TRBJ2-3	TRBV5-6	ASSLSGAITDTQY
TRBJ2-7	TRBV2	ASRREDEQY
TRBJ2-3	TRBV6-5	ASGRGHGSDTQY
TRBJ1-6	TRBV2	ASSRDPGSYNSPLH
TRBJ1-4	TRBV9	ASSVGGQGNEKLF
TRBJ1-1	TRBV29-1	SAAGSGAQAF
TRBJ1-4	TRBV7-2	ASSPRGGRRTNEKLF
TRBJ2-1	TRBV3-1/TRBV3-2	ASSRQGRNYNEQF